The 23 T cell receptor beta chains below all came from one sample that was sequenced in a study of T-cell reconstitution after alpha-beta-depleted transplantation in children. A TCRbeta library incorporating unique molecular identifiers was prepared. TCRdb re-called the PCR reads through MiXCR, storing one row per CDR3 protein. The table lists a few hundred thousand distinct CDR3 sequences, under 13% of them singletons. The sample in question was PBMCs from the stem cell graft donor, obtained from the stem cell graft. These receptors all stem from a human donor who donated a stem cell graft to a child with acute lymphoblastic leukemia.

The V call is TRBV27, the J call TRBJ2-3; 8 bases match TRBD2. The V segment lost 3 bases and the J segment 4 bases; nucleotides outside the gene matches: 3. The germline V gene has CDR1 MNHEY and CDR2 SMNVEV (reference sequence). CDR3 length: 14 amino acids. For the CDR3, the DNA is TGTGCCAGCAGTTTTACGGGGGGGGCAGATACGCAGTATTTT. Amino acids: CASSFTGGADTQYF.

This clonotype was picked up a small number of times. This chain's CDR3 is CASSLGYLTGELFF. In nucleotides, the CDR3 is TGTGCCAGTAGTTTAGGGTATCTAACCGGGGAGCTGTTTTTT. This chain joins TRBV19 and TRBJ2-2; D ambiguous. The V gene's germline CDR1 is LNHDA and CDR2 SQIVND (reference sequence). V was trimmed by 5 bases and J by 5 bases, leaving 12 bases between them. This CDR3 region has 14 residues.

This clonotype was picked up a small number of times. V is TRBV4-1 and J is TRBJ2-5, with 12 bases identical to TRBD2. Germline CDR1 is MGHRA and CDR2 is YSYEKL. This CDR3 spans 15 amino acids. V lost 1 base to trimming and J lost 5 bases; unmatched junction nucleotides: 2. CDR3 in amino acids: CASSQGTSGTETQYF. CDR3 nucleotide sequence: TGCGCCAGCAGCCAAGGGACTAGCGGGACGGAGACCCAGTACTTC.

This rearrangement joins TRBV18 to TRBJ2-3, with 8 bases aligning to TRBD2. CDR3 length: 15 residues. From germline, CDR1 is KGHSH and CDR2 LQKENI. With 3 bases clipped from V and 6 bases from J, the junction kept 8 bases outside the gene matches. The CDR3 loop is CASSPWTSLRDTQYF. The CDR3 DNA sequence: TGTGCCAGCTCACCCTGGACTAGCTTAAGGGATACGCAGTATTTT.

The V gene is TRBV20-1, the J gene TRBJ2-7, with D maybe TRBD1 (6 bases). This CDR3 contains 16 residues. Trimming pared 1 base from V and 6 bases from J, leaving 22 bases between. Germline V gene data show CDR1 as DFQATT and CDR2 as SNEGSKA (reference sequence). The DNA of the CDR3 is TGCAGTGCTAGAGGAAACCGGGACACGGCCCGTTCCGAGCAGTACTTC. This sequence encodes CSARGNRDTARSEQYF.

This clonotype was picked up a small number of times. The gene calls are TRBV18 and TRBJ2-5; 9 positions match TRBD1. Germline V gives CDR1 KGHSH, CDR2 LQKENI. V was clipped by 0 bases and J by 4 bases; unmatched bases: 9. CDR3 length: 17 residues. DNA of the CDR3: TGTGCCAGCTCACCACCTCTACAACAGGGGGCTGGAGAGACCCAGTACTTC. This encodes CASSPPLQQGAGETQYF. The whole variable domain, filled in from reference TRBV18 and TRBJ2-5, reads NAGVMQNPRHLVRRRGQEARLRCSPMKGHSHVYWYRQLPEEGLKFMVYLQKENIIDESGMPKERFSAEFPKEGPSILRIQQVVRGDSAAYFCASSPPLQQGAGETQYFGPGTRLLVL.

This clonotype showed up many times. The genes are TRBV7-2 and TRBJ2-5, with D uncertain. CDR3 size: 15 residues. The V end was cut by 1 base, the J end by 5 bases, with 14 bases between. Per germline, CDR1 SGHTA and CDR2 FQGNSA. The CDR3 region has the DNA TGTGCCAGCAGCTTAGTTGGGGTAGTCTGGGAGACCCAGTACTTC. Amino acid sequence: CASSLVGVVWETQYF.

This clonotype was seen many times. The chain employs TRBV29-1 and TRBJ2-5; D is uncertain. There are 12 residues in the CDR3. Trimming pared 6 bases from V and 2 bases from J, leaving 10 bases between. Germline loops: CDR1 SQVTM, CDR2 ANQGSEA. CDR3 DNA sequence: TGCAGCGTGGCAGTAGGGCAAGAGACCCAGTACTTC. Translated, it gives CSVAVGQETQYF. The whole variable domain, remainder taken from reference TRBV29-1 and TRBJ2-5, is SAVISQKPSRDICQRGTSLTIQCQVDSQVTMMFWYRQQPGQSLTLIATANQGSEATYESGFVIDKFPISRPNLTFSTLTVSNMSPEDSSIYLCSVAVGQETQYFGPGTRLLVL.

The sample holds a few counts of this clonotype. This chain connects TRBV28 to TRBJ2-1; 10 nucleotides agree with TRBD2. Per the germline V gene, CDR1 is MDHEN and CDR2 is SYDVKM. The J segment lost 6 bases and the V segment lost 5 bases, leaving 31 bases of the junction unmatched. This CDR3 spans 23 amino acids. CDR3: CASSLRDGRLSGRAGLWGNEQFF. The CDR3 DNA follows: TGTGCCAGCAGTCTTAGGGACGGAAGGTTAAGCGGGAGGGCTGGCCTGTGGGGCAATGAGCAGTTCTTC.

This clonotype came up a few times. The rearrangement joins TRBV28 to TRBJ2-7; 7 positions match TRBD2. V lost 5 bases, J lost 2 bases, and 6 bases stayed unmatched. Germline V gives CDR1 MDHEN, CDR2 SYDVKM. This CDR3 spans 14 amino acids. In nucleotides, the CDR3 is TGTGCCAGCAGTCGACGGGGGGAGGCCTACGAGCAGTACTTC. The encoded protein is CASSRRGEAYEQYF.

The J gene is TRBJ2-7, the V gene TRBV7-9; perhaps TRBD2 as D (6 bases). The V end lost 1 base, the J end lost 9 bases, and 13 bases lay between the germline ends. Germline V CDR1 and CDR2: SEHNR, FQNEAQ (reference sequence). The CDR3 runs to 13 residues. The DNA for the CDR3 is TGTGCCAGCAGCTTAGGGGGCGGGGTCCGGCAGTACTTC. Amino acids: CASSLGGGVRQYF. Drawing the rest from reference TRBV7-9 and TRBJ2-7, the complete variable domain is DTGVSQNPRHKITKRGQNVTFRCDPISEHNRLYWYRQTLGQGPEFLTYFQNEAQLEKSRLLSDRFSAERPKGSFSTLEIQRTEQGDSAMYLCASSLGGGVRQYFGPGTRLTVT.

This clonotype showed up just a few times. The chain employs TRBV18 and TRBJ1-1; TRBD1 is a possible D gene (6 bases). Germline CDR1 and CDR2: KGHSH and LQKENI. The CDR3 consists of 15 residues. V gave up 4 bases and J gave up 7 bases, with 19 bases separating them. DNA for the CDR3: TGTGCCAGCTCACTCTCCACAGGGTATGGGAATGAAGCTTTCTTT. This translates into CASSLSTGYGNEAFF.

V is TRBV21-1 and J is TRBJ1-3; TRBD1, the table's D call, was not compared with the DNA. TRBV21-1 is flagged as a pseudogene. The CDR3 spans 18 residues. CDR3 loop: CASSKEGDRVCSGNTIYF. In nucleotides, the CDR3 is TGTGCCAGCAGCAAAGAGGGGGACAGGGTGTGCTCTGGAAACACCATATATTTT.

This clonotype turned up a few times. The rearrangement links TRBV29-1 to TRBJ2-1, with D perhaps being TRBD1 or TRBD2 (6 bases each). V was cut by 3 bases and J by 8 bases, with 11 bases left in between. The CDR3 is made up of 12 amino acids. Germline V gene sequence: CDR1 SQVTM, CDR2 ANQGSEA. The CDR3 DNA sequence: TGCAGCGTTGAGACTAGGGGGTATGAGCAGTTCTTC. It translates to CSVETRGYEQFF.

The chain is built from TRBV5-6 and TRBJ2-1, with D perhaps matching TRBD2 (6 bases). Germline CDR1 SGHDT, CDR2 YYEEEE. CDR3 length: 15 amino acids. V dropped 0 bases and J dropped 4 bases, with 11 bases sitting between them. The chain's CDR3 is CASSLGAGIYNEQFF. The CDR3 DNA is TGTGCCAGCAGCTTGGGGGCGGGAATATACAATGAGCAGTTCTTC.

The CDR3 DNA follows: TGTGCCAGCAGCTCAGGGCCAGCGGGAGTAAACGAGCAGTACTTC. This codes for CASSSGPAGVNEQYF. The genes are TRBV7-2 and TRBJ2-7; 8 bases are a match to TRBD2. Germline loops: CDR1 SGHTA, CDR2 FQGNSA. The CDR3 sequence is 15 residues long. V shed 4 bases and J 5 bases; nucleotides not matched to a gene: 10. Looking up the rest from reference TRBV7-2 and TRBJ2-7 gives the full variable domain: GAGVSQSPSNKVTEKGKDVELRCDPISGHTALYWYRQSLGQGLEFLIYFQGNSAPDKSGLPSDRFSAERTGGSVSTLTIQRTQQEDSAVYLCASSSGPAGVNEQYFGPGTRLTVT.

This chain connects TRBV28 to TRBJ1-2; unclear D gene. The CDR3 runs to 14 residues. Trimming shortened V by 2 bases and J by 0 bases, and 7 bases separated the two germline ends. Germline V gives CDR1 MDHEN, CDR2 SYDVKM. CDR3 nucleotides: TGTGCCAGCAGTTTAGCGCTAGCTAACTATGGCTACACCTTC. Amino acids: CASSLALANYGYTF.

Comment on this clonotype: This may be a read error, as it is one base from a much larger clone. The chain has TRBV3-1 and TRBJ2-2; 10 nucleotides agree with TRBD2. Germline V lookup: CDR1 LGHDT, CDR2 YNNKEL (reference sequence). The CDR3 totals 16 residues. The V gene end was trimmed by 4 bases and the J gene end by 5 bases; junction bases not matched to a gene: 7. CDR3 DNA: TGTGCCAGCAGCCTTAGCGGGAGGTCCCGGACCGGGGAGCTGTTTTTT. Protein product: CASSLSGRSRTGELFF.

This clonotype was observed a handful of times. The rearrangement joins TRBV5-1 to TRBJ2-5; 9 bases align to TRBD1. V dropped 4 bases and J dropped 4; count of bases not matched to a gene: 5. Per the germline V gene, CDR1 is SGHRS and CDR2 is YFSETQ. This CDR3 contains 14 residues. The CDR3: CASSDPGQGETQYF. As DNA, the CDR3 is TGCGCCAGCAGCGACCCGGGACAGGGAGAGACCCAGTACTTC.

The chain employs TRBV7-9 and TRBJ2-7; 7 bases agree with TRBD1. Germline CDR1 and CDR2: SEHNR and FQNEAQ (reference sequence). The CDR3 runs to 14 residues. V shed 1 base and J 3 bases; nucleotides not matched to a gene: 3. DNA of the CDR3: TGTGCCAGCAGCTTAGGGGGACAGAACTACGAGCAGTACTTC. The encoded protein is CASSLGGQNYEQYF.

This clonotype showed up just a few times. The CDR3 region has the DNA TGCGCCAGCAGCTACCATATTACTGGCGGGACCGTCACAGATACGCAGTATTTT. Its protein is CASSYHITGGTVTDTQYF. The chain joins TRBV5-1 to TRBJ2-3, with a tentative D call TRBD2 (6 bases). This CDR3 is built from 18 residues. The germline V gene has CDR1 SGHRS and CDR2 YFSETQ. The V gene lost 3 bases and the J gene lost 2 bases, with 22 bases spanning the gap.

This clonotype was observed a few times. The chain recombines TRBV15 with TRBJ2-7; the match to TRBD2 covers 8 bases. The germline CDR1 and CDR2 sequences are LNHNV and YYDKDF (reference sequence). The ends lost 3 bases at V and 6 bases at J; junction bases unmatched: 7. The length of the CDR3 is 14 residues. The CDR3 spells CATSRAGLASEQYF. As DNA, the CDR3 is TGTGCCACCAGCAGGGCCGGACTAGCATCCGAGCAGTACTTC. The full variable domain, its missing parts supplied by reference TRBV15 and TRBJ2-7, is DAMVIQNPRYQVTQFGKPVTLSCSQTLNHNVMYWYQQKSSQAPKLLFHYYDKDFNNEADTPDNFQSRRPNTSFCFLDIRSPGLGDTAMYLCATSRAGLASEQYFGPGTRLTVT.

The rearrangement links TRBV4-2 to TRBJ2-5; 9 bases are a match to TRBD2. The CDR3 covers 16 residues. The J segment lost 5 bases and the V segment lost 0 bases, leaving 7 bases of the junction unmatched. The germline V gene has CDR1 LGHNA and CDR2 YNFKEQ. The CDR3 region has the DNA TGTGCCAGCAGCCAAGATGGGGCTACTAGCGGGGAGACCCAGTACTTC. Protein sequence: CASSQDGATSGETQYF.